The 3 T cell receptor beta chains below come from one sample, sequenced in a study of blood T cell repertoires in COVID-19. Generated by immunoSEQ multiplex PCR, the TCRdb table keeps only in-frame clones and is missing some. This table has 410,000 or so clones, 89% appearing once. The specimen was peripheral blood. The receptors shown here come from a woman in her thirties or forties with COVID-19, enrolled during active disease.

This chain joins TRBV4-3 and TRBJ1-2, with D maybe TRBD1 (5 bases). The V end lost 3 bases, the J end lost 8 bases, and 10 bases lay between the germline ends. From germline, CDR1 is LGHNA and CDR2 YSLEER. There are 12 residues in the CDR3. The CDR3 protein is CASSQGLGGYTF. The DNA of the CDR3 is TGCGCCAGCAGCCAGGGACTGGGCGGCTACACCTTC.

As DNA, the CDR3 is TGCGCCAGCAGCTTGGGTTCAGGGAAGGTCGAAGCTTTCTTT. This sequence encodes CASSLGSGKVEAFF. This chain links TRBV5-1 with TRBJ1-1; D possibly corresponds to TRBD1 (5 bases). The V gene lost 0 bases and the J gene lost 8 bases, with 14 bases spanning the gap. The CDR3 extends over 14 amino acids. Per germline, CDR1 SGHRS and CDR2 YFSETQ. Full variable domain (outside the CDR3, taken from reference TRBV5-1 and TRBJ1-1): KAGVTQTPRYLIKTRGQQVTLSCSPISGHRSVSWYQQTPGQGLQFLFEYFSETQRNKGNFPGRFSGRQFSNSRSEMNVSTLELGDSALYLCASSLGSGKVEAFFGQGTRLTVV.

V usage is TRBV7-8 and J usage is TRBJ2-7; D is ambiguous. Deletions cut 4 bases from V and 4 bases from J, with 8 bases between. Germline V CDR1 and CDR2: SGHVS, FQNEAQ. This CDR3 is 12 amino acids long. The chain's CDR3 is CASSSIRYEQYF. CDR3 nucleotides: TGTGCCAGCAGCTCTATACGATACGAGCAGTACTTC.